These T cell receptor beta chains were read from a single sample in a study of radiotherapy plus CTLA-4 blockade in lung cancer. Method: immunoSEQ multiplex PCR; TCRdb's copy keeps in-frame clones and lacks some. Of about 48,000 clones in the sample, approximately 86% are singletons; the top ten hold over 15%. The sequencing here drew on peripheral blood, taken from a patient treated with radiotherapy plus ipilimumab. These receptors originate from a human donor with non-small cell lung cancer that progressed on radiotherapy plus ipilimumab. Some clones in this sample may be carry-over from other donors' samples. The CDR3 runs from the conserved cysteine through the conserved F or W. D genes are given only for firm matches. Only some rows state a clone size, as once, few, many or a class for expanded clones.

TRBV30	once	TRBJ1-2	.	CAWSVEGSHYGYTF	TGTGCCTGGAGTGTAGAGGGATCTCACTATGGCTACACCTTC
TRBV19	.	TRBJ1-3	.	CASSIFGSAAGNTIYF	TGTGCCAGTAGTATATTCGGCAGCGCGGCTGGAAACACCATATATTTT
TRBV11-2	.	TRBJ2-2	TRBD2	CASSFTSGSRELFF	TGTGCCAGCAGCTTTACTAGCGGGAGCCGGGAGCTGTTTTTT
TRBV5-4	.	TRBJ2-6	TRBD1	CASSLRGQGFSGANVLTF	TGTGCCAGCAGCTTACGGGGACAGGGATTCTCTGGGGCCAACGTCCTGACTTTC
TRBV2	.	TRBJ2-1	TRBD2	CASSPRGRLAGINEQFF	TGTGCCAGCAGTCCTCGGGGGAGATTAGCGGGAATAAATGAGCAGTTCTTC
TRBV5-1	.	TRBJ1-4	.	CASSLDNWKLFF	TGCGCCAGCAGCTTGGACAATTGGAAACTGTTTTTT
TRBV6-4	.	TRBJ1-1	TRBD1	CASSNAQGERTEAFF	TGTGCCAGCAGTAACGCCCAGGGGGAGAGGACTGAAGCTTTCTTT
TRBV19	.	TRBJ2-5	TRBD1	CASSVGQGAGETQYF	TGTGCCAGTAGTGTGGGACAGGGGGCAGGGGAGACCCAGTACTTC
TRBV18	.	TRBJ1-1	.	CASSQNREWEAFF	TGTGCCAGCTCACAAAACAGGGAATGGGAAGCTTTCTTT
TRBV19	.	TRBJ1-1	.	CASSIVPGTFNTEAFF	TGTGCCAGTAGTATAGTCCCAGGTACCTTTAACACTGAAGCTTTCTTT
TRBV4-1	.	TRBJ2-1	.	CASSQEGEYNEQFF	TGCGCCAGCAGCCAAGAGGGAGAATACAATGAGCAGTTCTTC
TRBV5-6	.	TRBJ1-4	TRBD1	CASSSDRGAREKLFF	TGTGCCAGCAGCTCGGACAGGGGGGCGAGGGAAAAACTGTTTTTT
TRBV19	.	TRBJ2-3	.	CASSLGGGGVDTQYF	TGTGCCAGTAGTTTGGGAGGGGGGGGTGTCGATACGCAGTATTTT
TRBV4-1	.	TRBJ1-5	.	CASSQGSATEGPQHF	TGCGCCAGCAGCCAAGGATCGGCCACTGAGGGGCCCCAGCATTTT
TRBV11-3	once	TRBJ2-1	TRBD2	CASSLEGTSGGAYNEQFF	TGTGCCAGCAGCTTAGAAGGGACTAGCGGGGGGGCCTACAATGAGCAGTTCTTC
TRBV19	.	TRBJ1-6	.	CASRSTTPGSPLHF	TGTGCCAGTAGATCGACGACCCCGGGTTCACCCCTCCACTTT
TRBV19	.	TRBJ2-7	.	CASSITYSRGQYF	TGTGCCAGTAGTATTACCTACTCCCGGGGGCAGTACTTC
TRBV15	.	TRBJ1-2	TRBD1	CATSRGDRENYGYTF	TGTGCCACCAGCAGAGGGGACAGGGAGAACTATGGCTACACCTTC
TRBV5-1	.	TRBJ1-1	.	CASSEQQGNGAFF	TGCGCCAGCAGCGAACAACAGGGAAACGGGGCTTTCTTT
TRBV6-5	few	TRBJ1-6	.	CASSEMGLSPLHF	TGTGCCAGCAGTGAAATGGGGCTTTCACCCCTCCACTTT
TRBV4-3	.	TRBJ2-2	.	CASSQGLANTGELFF	TGCGCCAGCAGCCAAGGACTAGCGAACACCGGGGAGCTGTTTTTT
TRBV6-6	.	TRBJ2-3	.	CASSYAGDTQYF	TGTGCCAGCAGTTACGCGGGAGATACGCAGTATTTT
TRBV29-1	.	TRBJ1-1	TRBD1	CSVKGQFVAEAFF	TGCAGCGTTAAGGGACAGTTTGTAGCTGAAGCTTTCTTT
TRBV7-3	.	TRBJ1-1	TRBD1	CASRPGQGFVTEAFF	TGCGCCAGCAGACCGGGACAGGGGTTTGTGACTGAAGCTTTCTTT
TRBV4-1	few	TRBJ2-1	.	CASSQGAGVSYNEQFF	TGCGCCAGCAGCCAAGGTGCGGGCGTCTCCTACAATGAGCAGTTCTTC
TRBV5-1	.	TRBJ2-7	TRBD1	CASSFSGTGQVEQYF	TGCGCCAGCAGCTTTTCCGGGACAGGGCAGGTCGAGCAGTACTTC
TRBV7-9	.	TRBJ2-1	TRBD1	CASSQNRGIYNEQFF	TGTGCCAGCAGCCAGAACAGGGGGATTTATAATGAGCAGTTCTTC
TRBV6-6	.	TRBJ1-2	TRBD1	CASSYWDRVVYGYTF	TGTGCCAGCAGTTACTGGGACAGGGTTGTTTATGGCTACACCTTC
TRBV21-1	.	TRBJ2-5	.	CARKTGAGETQYF	TGTGCCAGGAAGACAGGGGCGGGGGAGACCCAGTACTTC
TRBV6-5	.	TRBJ2-1	TRBD2	CASSYSERGRNEQFF	TGTGCCAGCAGTTACTCGGAGCGGGGGCGCAATGAGCAGTTCTTC
TRBV10-3	.	TRBJ2-4	.	CAISEGGGQYF	TGTGCCATCAGTGAGGGGGGAGGTCAGTACTTC
TRBV20-1	.	TRBJ2-5	TRBD2	CSATGGETQYF	TGCAGTGCTACGGGGGGGGAGACCCAGTACTTC
TRBV12-5	.	TRBJ2-2	.	CASGLLQGGTDTGELFF	TGTGCTAGTGGTTTGTTACAAGGGGGAACGGACACCGGGGAGCTGTTTTTT
TRBV30	many	TRBJ1-5	.	CAWSMTEDRQPQHF	TGTGCCTGGAGTATGACAGAGGATCGCCAGCCCCAGCATTTT
TRBV7-9	once	TRBJ2-3	TRBD2	CASSLAFLAGRGHPDTQYF	TGTGCCAGCAGCTTAGCATTTCTAGCGGGAAGGGGGCACCCAGATACGCAGTATTTT
TRBV4-1	.	TRBJ2-5	TRBD1	CASSQYPGQGAGEQYF	TGCGCCAGCAGCCAGTACCCGGGACAGGGCGCGGGAGAGCAGTACTTC
TRBV15	.	TRBJ2-3	TRBD2	CATSRGTSGLTDTQYF	TGTGCCACCAGCCGTGGGACTAGCGGGCTCACAGATACGCAGTATTTT
TRBV18	.	TRBJ2-5	.	CASSPGTLETQYF	TGTGCCAGCTCACCGGGGACATTGGAGACCCAGTACTTC
TRBV25-1	.	TRBJ1-2	TRBD1	CASRDRNYGYTF	TGTGCCAGCAGGGACAGGAACTATGGCTACACCTTC
TRBV4-1	.	TRBJ1-1	TRBD1	CASSQLLGGLSTEAFF	TGCGCCAGCAGCCAACTCCTAGGGGGCTTGAGCACTGAAGCTTTCTTT
TRBV4-3	.	TRBJ2-7	.	CASRRSDRYYEQYF	TGCGCCAGCAGACGTTCTGACAGGTACTACGAGCAGTACTTC
TRBV7-7	.	TRBJ2-1	TRBD1	CASSLGGRGPQFF	TGTGCTAGCAGCTTAGGTGGCAGGGGGCCCCAGTTCTTC
TRBV6-5	.	TRBJ2-1	TRBD2	CASSYVGLAGNNEQFF	TGTGCCAGCAGTTACGTCGGACTAGCGGGAAACAATGAGCAGTTCTTC
TRBV5-1	.	TRBJ2-7	TRBD1	CASSPGTGGYEQYF	TGCGCCAGCAGCCCCGGGACAGGGGGTTACGAGCAGTACTTC
TRBV6-6	.	TRBJ2-3	.	CASRDTTASTDTQYF	TGTGCCAGCAGGGATACGACAGCTAGCACAGATACGCAGTATTTT
TRBV5-6	.	TRBJ1-2	TRBD1	CASSLTGGWGYTF	TGTGCCAGCAGCTTGACAGGGGGCTGGGGCTACACCTTC
TRBV13	.	TRBJ1-1	.	CASRGGMGAHTEAFF	TGTGCCAGCAGGGGGGGTATGGGAGCCCACACTGAAGCTTTCTTT
TRBV5-4	.	TRBJ2-1	TRBD2	CASSFSGSNNEQFF	TGTGCCAGCAGCTTTAGCGGGAGTAACAATGAGCAGTTCTTC
TRBV9	.	TRBJ1-3	.	CASSLLGTLGDTIYF	TGTGCCAGCAGCCTTTTAGGAACACTCGGAGACACCATATATTTT
TRBV6-1	.	TRBJ2-7	TRBD1	CASSGRQGTLSYEQYF	TGTGCCAGCAGTGGCAGACAGGGAACCCTTTCCTACGAGCAGTACTTC
TRBV5-6	.	TRBJ2-5	TRBD2	CASSGTSGRFGETQYF	TGTGCCAGCAGTGGGACTAGCGGGAGGTTCGGAGAGACCCAGTACTTC
TRBV10-3	.	TRBJ2-3	TRBD2	CAIRRGGGAPMQYF	TGTGCCATCAGGAGGGGCGGGGGGGCCCCCATGCAGTATTTT
TRBV11-2	.	TRBJ2-1	TRBD2	CASSSPGTSGRKQFF	TGTGCCAGCAGCTCACCAGGGACTAGCGGGAGGAAGCAGTTCTTC
TRBV30	.	TRBJ2-7	TRBD1	CAWSIRDRGNYEQYF	TGTGCCTGGAGTATCCGGGACAGGGGAAACTACGAGCAGTACTTC
TRBV2	.	TRBJ1-2	.	CASSEYGGDNYGYTF	TGTGCCAGCAGTGAATATGGGGGGGACAACTATGGCTACACCTTC